This T cell receptor (beta chain) was captured by sequencing in a study of cytomegalovirus exposure and HLA in healthy donors. Broader study findings: Reports indicate that TCR beta sequences accurately predicted the HLA-A and HLA-B alleles of most subjects.

The primer mix had 60 Vbeta and 13 Jbeta primers. The table came from immunoSEQ multiplex PCR; TCRdb's copy has only in-frame clones and leaves some out. Its listing shows 45,000 to 60,000 clones. Comments on this clone: Antigen: not known.

Germline V CDR1 and CDR2: GTSNPN, SVGIG (reference sequence). The CDR3 sequence is 11 residues long. V was trimmed by 5 bases and J by 6 bases, leaving 8 bases between them. The sequence derives from a male donor in good health and CMV-seronegative. The specimen sequenced was PBMCs. The rearrangement uses TRBV30 and TRBJ2-1; D may be TRBD1 (6 bases). The CDR3 nucleotides are TGTGCCTGGGGACAGTCCAATGAGCAGTTCTTC. Residues: CAWGQSNEQFF.